The next 25 T cell receptor beta chains were all read from a single sample in a study of technical replicates of blood from four donors. Produced via immunoSEQ multiplex PCR; TCRdb's table is partial and in-frame only. The repertoire consists of about 83,000 clones, with less than 95% occurring once and the leading ten covering 0.2% to 0.3%. Material: T cells isolated from PBMCs. The origin of the receptors is a human donor in good health.

The V and J genes are TRBV10-3 and TRBJ2-1; D unclear. Germline V gene sequence: CDR1 ENHRY, CDR2 SYGVKD. The CDR3 contains 14 residues. V was clipped by 4 bases and J by 5 bases, with 12 bases between them. The DNA for the CDR3 is TGTGCCATCAGTGGTCCAGGATTTGACAATGAGCAGTTCTTC. This encodes CAISGPGFDNEQFF.

This clone has just a few counts. The chain's CDR3 is CAKMADEQFF. The CDR3 DNA follows: TGTGCCAAGATGGCCGATGAGCAGTTCTTC. The V gene is TRBV19, the J gene TRBJ2-1; D is undetermined. The CDR3 runs 10 residues. Germline V gene lookup returns CDR1 LNHDA and CDR2 SQIVND (reference sequence). V was pared by 10 bases and J by 8 bases, with 9 bases between.

In the case of this clone: In the same sample, other DNA sequences code for this CDR3. V is TRBV6-5 and J is TRBJ1-2, with D perhaps matching TRBD1 (5 bases). Per germline, CDR1 MNHEY and CDR2 SVGAGI. There are 14 residues in the CDR3. With 0 bases removed from V and 2 bases from J, the gap between germline ends came to 7 bases. This CDR3 reads CASSYSTGNYGYTF. The CDR3 nucleotides are TGTGCCAGCAGTTACTCAACAGGCAACTATGGCTACACCTTC.

V usage is TRBV5-1 and J usage is TRBJ2-1, with 12 nucleotides matching TRBD2. With 1 base clipped from V and 8 bases from J, the junction kept 7 bases outside the gene matches. This CDR3 has 16 amino acids. The germline V gene has CDR1 SGHRS and CDR2 YFSETQ. CDR3 sequence reads: CASSLPLAGGRDEQFF. CDR3 bases: TGCGCCAGCAGCTTGCCCCTAGCGGGGGGGCGCGATGAGCAGTTCTTC.

V and J are TRBV2 and TRBJ2-3; D possibly corresponds to TRBD2 (7 bases). This CDR3 contains 14 residues. CDR1 SNHLY and CDR2 FYNNEI come from the germline V gene. The germline V and J ends were trimmed by 8 bases and 2 bases, with 14 bases remaining between them. The CDR3 DNA sequence: TGTGCCAGCCATAGGGGGAGGGCCACAGATACGCAGTATTTT. Its protein is CASHRGRATDTQYF.

This clone has just one count. The chain couples TRBV28 to TRBJ1-5; D is possibly TRBD1 (6 bases). CDR3 size: 16 residues. Germline V gene sequence: CDR1 MDHEN, CDR2 SYDVKM. V lost 5 bases and J 0 bases, leaving 14 bases between the germline ends. CDR3 DNA sequence: TGTGCCAGCAGTACTCCGGGACACCTTAGCAATCAGCCCCAGCATTTT. This codes for CASSTPGHLSNQPQHF. The full variable domain, rest sourced from reference TRBV28 and TRBJ1-5, is DVKVTQSSRYLVKRTGEKVFLECVQDMDHENMFWYRQDPGLGLRLIYFSYDVKMKEKGDIPEGYSVSREKKERFSLILESASTNQTSMYLCASSTPGHLSNQPQHFGDGTRLSIL.

The rearrangement links TRBV2 to TRBJ2-6, with 7 bases identical to TRBD1. CDR1 SNHLY and CDR2 FYNNEI come from the germline V gene. The V and J ends lost 2 bases and 1 base, in that order; junction bases with no gene match: 5. This CDR3 contains 17 residues. DNA of the CDR3: TGTGCCAGCAGTGAACTCACAGGGGAGTCTGGGGCCAACGTCCTGACTTTC. The encoded protein is CASSELTGESGANVLTF.

The chain is built from TRBV5-5 and TRBJ1-2; D is unresolved. Germline CDR1 SGHKS, CDR2 YYEKEE (reference sequence). Between the trimmed V and J ends, which lost 3 bases and 4 bases, there was a span of 10 bases. There are 13 residues in the CDR3. The CDR3 DNA follows: TGTGCCAGCAGCTCGAAAGCATTCTATGGCTACACCTTC. This gives the protein CASSSKAFYGYTF.

The rearrangement links TRBV29-1 to TRBJ2-7; TRBD1 matches at 8 bases. The germline CDR1 and CDR2 sequences are SQVTM and ANQGSEA. With 6 bases clipped from V and 5 bases from J, the junction kept 12 bases outside the gene matches. The CDR3 sequence is 14 residues long. The CDR3, as DNA: TGCAGCGTCAACCGACAGGGGCGCGCCGACGAGCAGTACTTC. It encodes CSVNRQGRADEQYF.

The chain employs TRBV30 and TRBJ2-3; 8 bases line up with TRBD2. The ends lost 2 bases at V and 5 bases at J; junction bases unmatched: 3. The CDR3 contains 13 residues. Germline V gives CDR1 GTSNPN, CDR2 SVGIG (reference sequence). The CDR3 here is CAWSFGGGDTQYF. DNA for the CDR3: TGTGCCTGGAGTTTCGGGGGGGGAGATACGCAGTATTTT.

The V and J genes are TRBV9 and TRBJ2-2; D is unclear. Germline CDR1 reads SGDLS; CDR2 reads YYNGEE. The V gene lost 5 bases and the J gene lost 3 bases, with 5 bases spanning the gap. This CDR3 spans 12 amino acids. The CDR3 is CASSKYTGELFF. CDR3 bases: TGTGCCAGCAGTAAATACACCGGGGAGCTGTTTTTT.

The chain combines TRBV19 with TRBJ2-1; TRBD1 matches 7 bases. CDR1 is LNHDA and CDR2 is SQIVND in the germline V gene (reference sequence). V lost 4 bases and J lost 5; bases outside the gene matches: 5. The CDR3 contains 14 residues. The CDR3 DNA reads as TGTGCCAGTAGTACGGGGACAGACAACAATGAGCAGTTCTTC. Protein sequence: CASSTGTDNNEQFF.

The chain uses TRBV11-1 and TRBJ2-7; D uncertain. Trimming took 5 bases from V and 0 from J, leaving 23 bases between them. Germline loops: CDR1 SGHAT, CDR2 FQDESV (reference sequence). The CDR3 is made up of 18 amino acids. In DNA, the CDR3 is TGTGCCAGCAGCGATACCCGAAAGTCTTCAGTGCACTCCTACGAGCAGTACTTC. Its translation is CASSDTRKSSVHSYEQYF.

The chain uses TRBV30 and TRBJ1-4, with D perhaps matching TRBD1 (5 bases). The CDR3 is made up of 15 amino acids. V lost 5 bases and J lost 0, with 13 bases in between. CDR1 GTSNPN and CDR2 SVGIG come from the germline V gene (reference sequence). The CDR3 DNA sequence: TGTGCCTGGGGGGGGTTTGCCGCAACTAATGAAAAACTGTTTTTT. This translates into CAWGGFAATNEKLFF.

The CDR3 reads CSVEDPHSGLYNEQFF. The CDR3 nucleotides read TGCAGCGTTGAAGATCCTCACAGTGGATTATACAATGAGCAGTTCTTC. The chain employs TRBV29-1 and TRBJ2-1; D uncertain. Trimming left V 0 bases short and J 4 bases short, with 16 bases between. This CDR3 region has 16 residues. Germline CDR1 SQVTM, CDR2 ANQGSEA.

This chain links TRBV5-1 with TRBJ2-2; 7 bases line up with TRBD1. The V segment lost 1 base and the J segment 4 bases; nucleotides outside the gene matches: 7. The CDR3 has 16 amino acids. Germline V gene lookup returns CDR1 SGHRS and CDR2 YFSETQ. The chain's CDR3 is CASSLPRQGVTGELFF. The CDR3 DNA sequence: TGCGCCAGCAGCTTGCCACGACAGGGTGTCACCGGGGAGCTGTTTTTT. Based on the CDR3 plus reference TRBV5-1 and TRBJ2-2, the full variable domain is KAGVTQTPRYLIKTRGQQVTLSCSPISGHRSVSWYQQTPGQGLQFLFEYFSETQRNKGNFPGRFSGRQFSNSRSEMNVSTLELGDSALYLCASSLPRQGVTGELFFGEGSRLTVL.

The gene calls are TRBV7-9 and TRBJ1-1; D is ambiguous. The germline CDR1 and CDR2 sequences are SEHNR and FQNEAQ (reference sequence). Deletions cut 3 bases from V and 6 bases from J, with 11 bases between. This CDR3 comprises 13 residues. CDR3 in amino acids: CASSFPEGSEAFF. The CDR3 DNA reads TGTGCCAGCAGCTTTCCCGAGGGATCTGAAGCTTTCTTT.

This chain uses TRBV9 with TRBJ1-1; D is unresolved. The CDR3 runs to 15 residues. Per germline, CDR1 SGDLS and CDR2 YYNGEE. V was shortened by 4 bases and J by 1 base, with 14 bases between the two germline ends. The CDR3 bases are TGTGCCAGCAGCTCCAGCCTCGGGGAGAACACTGAAGCTTTCTTT. It yields the protein CASSSSLGENTEAFF.

This chain uses TRBV5-1 with TRBJ2-5; 8 bases are shared with TRBD1. The trim removed 4 bases at V and 1 base at J, leaving 9 bases unmatched. Germline CDR1 reads SGHRS; CDR2 reads YFSETQ. CDR3 length: 16 residues. In nucleotides, the CDR3 is TGCGCCAGCAGCGCCCGGGACAGGAAGGGCCAAGAGACCCAGTACTTC. This sequence encodes CASSARDRKGQETQYF.

The rearrangement joins TRBV5-4 to TRBJ2-5, with D tentatively TRBD2 (6 bases). This CDR3 has 15 residues. The germline V and J ends were trimmed by 5 bases and 5 bases, with 19 bases remaining between them. The germline V gene has CDR1 SGHNT and CDR2 YYREEE (reference sequence). The CDR3 reads CASSPKTSDLETQYF. The DNA of the CDR3 is TGTGCCAGCAGTCCCAAGACTAGTGATCTCGAGACCCAGTACTTC.

V usage is TRBV11-2 and J usage is TRBJ2-2; D is perhaps TRBD2 (6 bases). The V and J ends lost 6 bases and 2 bases respectively, with 19 bases between them. The CDR3 has 17 amino acids. Germline-derived CDR1 and CDR2 are SGHAT and FQNNGV. In DNA form, the CDR3 reads TGTGCCAGCAGTGGTCTGTATTTAGCGGTTAACACCGGGGAGCTGTTTTTT. It yields the protein CASSGLYLAVNTGELFF.

This clone was detected only once. V gene TRBV19 combines with J gene TRBJ2-1, with 9 bases that match TRBD2. The germline gives CDR1 LNHDA, CDR2 SQIVND (reference sequence). CDR3 size: 18 residues. J was trimmed by 3 bases and V by 5 bases; bases with no gene match: 14. The CDR3 region is CASSRRVWREGRYNEQFF. CDR3 bases: TGTGCCAGTAGTCGAAGGGTCTGGCGGGAGGGCCGCTACAATGAGCAGTTCTTC.

The chain recombines TRBV9 with TRBJ2-7; TRBD2 is a possible D gene (5 bases). Germline V gene lookup returns CDR1 SGDLS and CDR2 YYNGEE. CDR3 length: 15 residues. The ends were cut back, 0 bases at V and 5 bases at J, with 15 bases in the middle. CDR3 bases: TGTGCCAGCAGCGTAGGAGGAGGATTATTCGACGAGCAGTACTTC. It yields the protein CASSVGGGLFDEQYF.

The CDR3 DNA sequence: TGTGCCAGCAGTCCACTAGCGGGAGGAGTGGGGAATGAGCAGTTCTTC. It yields the protein CASSPLAGGVGNEQFF. The chain is built from TRBV27 and TRBJ2-1; TRBD2 matches 12 bases. Germline loops: CDR1 MNHEY, CDR2 SMNVEV (reference sequence). The CDR3 totals 16 residues. Germline trimming cut 5 bases from V and 7 bases from J; bases unmatched to any gene: 9.

The chain links TRBV29-1 to TRBJ2-1; D is undetermined. The CDR3 runs to 12 residues. V dropped 8 bases and J dropped 6 bases, with 14 bases sitting between them. The germline V gene encodes CDR1 SQVTM and CDR2 ANQGSEA. The CDR3 coding sequence is TGCAGCACCTACGCGCGATTCAATGAGCAGTTCTTC. Translation: CSTYARFNEQFF.